The entry below gives a single T cell receptor (beta chain) sequence along with its context. Its antigen is as yet unknown. The data were obtained in a study of high-grade serous ovarian cancer treatment subgroups. At the level of the study: Mean per sample: about 14,000 reads, just under 7,500 unique TCR beta rearrangements. General study points: Different patients shared almost no repertoire; same-patient tumors shared roughly 0.095 to 0.85. CDR1 and CDR2 were left unanalyzed; analyses focused on CDR3.

The tumor samples were collected prior to definitive surgery or chemotherapy. Here immunoSEQ multiplex PCR was the method, and the copy in TCRdb shows in-frame clones only, minus some. This repertoire shows 15,000 or so clones, approximately 87% found once; its top ten account for around 6.5%. This CDR3 spans 14 amino acids. Looked up from germline, CDR1 is SEHNR and CDR2 is FQNEAQ (reference sequence). The germline V and J ends were trimmed by 5 bases and 5 bases, with 14 bases remaining between them. The chain joins TRBV7-9 to TRBJ2-3; a weak D match, TRBD1 (6 bases). Sequencing was done on a sample of tumor tissue. This TCR came from a human donor with high-grade serous ovarian cancer. The CDR3 DNA follows: TGTGCCAGCAGCGCGAACAGGGATCTAGATACGCAGTATTTT. Residues: CASSANRDLDTQYF.